A single sample gave rise to the 11 T cell receptor beta chains below, sequenced in a study of blood T cell repertoires in COVID-19. TCRdb's copy holds only in-frame clones and misses some; the assay was immunoSEQ multiplex PCR. The data contain more than 95,000 clones, roughly 90% of them singletons. The specimen sequenced was peripheral blood. Source of these receptors: a human donor in a cohort sampled during active COVID-19.

This clone appeared a few times. V usage is TRBV9 and J usage is TRBJ2-1, with TRBD2 matching 14 bases. The CDR3 has 15 residues. The V gene's germline CDR1 is SGDLS and CDR2 YYNGEE. Trimming took 4 bases from V and 13 from J; bases not matched to a gene: 10. The CDR3 DNA is TGTGCCAGCAGCCCGGGACTAGCGGGAGAAATTGGTCAGTTCTTC. Its protein product is CASSPGLAGEIGQFF. The entire variable domain, with the rest obtained from reference TRBV9 and TRBJ2-1, is as follows: DSGVTQTPKHLITATGQRVTLRCSPRSGDLSVYWYQQSLDQGLQFLIQYYNGEERAKGNILERFSAQQFPDLHSELNLSSLELGDSALYFCASSPGLAGEIGQFFGPGTRLTVL.

This sequence joins TRBV30 and TRBJ2-7; D is unresolved. Germline V gene lookup returns CDR1 GTSNPN and CDR2 SVGIG (reference sequence). The CDR3 runs 11 residues. Trimming pared 2 bases from V and 3 bases from J, leaving 5 bases between. As DNA, the CDR3 is TGTGCCTGGAGTCGACTCTACGAGCAGTACTTC. This translates into CAWSRLYEQYF.

The rearrangement uses TRBV12-3 or TRBV12-4 and TRBJ2-3; the match to TRBD2 covers 8 bases. The CDR3 has 12 amino acids. The V and J ends lost 1 base and 13 bases, in that order; junction bases with no gene match: 4. The CDR3 is CASSLEGLGEYF. CDR3 in DNA: TGTGCCAGCAGTTTAGAGGGACTAGGGGAGTATTTT.

The V gene is TRBV7-9, the J gene TRBJ2-7, with TRBD2 matching 7 bases. Germline loops: CDR1 SEHNR, CDR2 FQNEAQ (reference sequence). CDR3 length equals 15 residues. J gave up 5 bases and V 1 base, and 8 bases lay outside the gene matches. The CDR3 DNA reads as TGTGCCAGCAGCTTAGTGGAGGGAACTAGCGACGAGCAGTACTTC. Translating gives CASSLVEGTSDEQYF.

The V and J genes are TRBV19 and TRBJ2-5; TRBD2 matches at 9 bases. In germline, CDR1 is LNHDA, CDR2 SQIVND (reference sequence). V trimming: 1 base; J trimming: 5 bases; junction bases outside the gene matches: 5. The CDR3 totals 15 residues. CDR3 region: CASSIGGRAVETQYF. The CDR3 coding sequence is TGTGCCAGTAGTATAGGCGGGAGGGCCGTTGAGACCCAGTACTTC. Full variable domain (remainder filled in from reference TRBV19 and TRBJ2-5): DGGITQSPKYLFRKEGQNVTLSCEQNLNHDAMYWYRQDPGQGLRLIYYSQIVNDFQKGDIAEGYSVSREKKESFPLTVTSAQKNPTAFYLCASSIGGRAVETQYFGPGTRLLVL.

In nucleotides, the CDR3 is TGTGCCAGCAGTGCAAACCCCGGGACAGCCAAGGAGACCCAGTACTTC. Protein sequence: CASSANPGTAKETQYF. The chain is built from TRBV6-1 and TRBJ2-5; the match to TRBD1 covers 7 bases. Germline loops: CDR1 MNHNS, CDR2 SASEGT. The CDR3 loop spans 16 amino acids. The ends lost 4 bases at V and 5 bases at J; junction bases unmatched: 13.

This chain links TRBV7-9 with TRBJ1-5; 7 bases agree with TRBD1. This CDR3 region has 14 residues. The trim removed 10 bases at V and 7 bases at J, leaving 13 bases unmatched. The V gene's germline CDR1 is SEHNR and CDR2 FQNEAQ (reference sequence). CDR3 DNA: TGTGCCACCGACGGCACAGGGGCGGGACAGCCCCAGCATTTT. It is translated as CATDGTGAGQPQHF.

The rearrangement links TRBV21-1 to TRBJ2-7; the tabulated D call, TRBD1, remains unverified against the DNA. TRBV21-1 is assigned pseudogene status. The CDR3 runs to 15 residues. This CDR3 reads CASSKEGTGGCEQYF. Here the CDR3 DNA reads TGTGCCAGCAGCAAAGAAGGTACAGGGGGCTGCGAGCAGTACTTC.

V and J are TRBV19 and TRBJ1-1; D remains unclear. Trimming stripped 5 bases from V and 1 base from J, with 14 bases between. Germline values: CDR1 LNHDA, CDR2 SQIVND (reference sequence). The CDR3 has 15 residues. The CDR3 DNA is TGTGCCAGTAGTGGGTCAGCGGGCACGAACACTGAAGCTTTCTTT. Protein product: CASSGSAGTNTEAFF.

This rearrangement joins TRBV5-6 to TRBJ2-3, with TRBD2 matching over 7 bases. This CDR3 has 16 amino acids. Per germline, CDR1 SGHDT and CDR2 YYEEEE. With 2 bases clipped from V and 4 bases from J, the junction kept 10 bases outside the gene matches. The CDR3 reads CASSFVGGSVADTQYF. CDR3 DNA: TGTGCCAGCAGCTTCGTGGGCGGGAGCGTTGCAGATACGCAGTATTTT. The entire variable domain, with the rest obtained from reference TRBV5-6 and TRBJ2-3, is as follows: DAGVTQSPTHLIKTRGQQVTLRCSPKSGHDTVSWYQQALGQGPQFIFQYYEEEERQRGNFPDRFSGHQFPNYSSELNVNALLLGDSALYLCASSFVGGSVADTQYFGPGTRLTVL.

The chain links TRBV28 to TRBJ1-2; the D gene is possibly TRBD1 (5 bases). The CDR3 length is 14 residues. V was clipped by 5 bases and J by 6 bases, with 16 bases between them. Germline V gene lookup returns CDR1 MDHEN and CDR2 SYDVKM. The CDR3 spells CASSPPGRVNGYTF. The DNA for the CDR3 is TGTGCCAGCAGTCCCCCGGGCAGGGTTAATGGCTACACCTTC.